This TCR beta chain was captured in a study of shared clonotypes between healthy human individuals. Here immunoSEQ multiplex PCR was the method, and the copy in TCRdb shows in-frame clones only, minus some. The top ten clones hold under 0.06% of a sample with hundreds of thousands of clones, 96% of them seen once. The CDR3 extends over 14 amino acids. Germline V lookup: CDR1 SGHNT, CDR2 YYREEE (reference sequence). Trimming shortened V by 0 bases and J by 8 bases, and 15 bases separated the two germline ends. The receptor was derived from a woman aged 30 to 39 in good health. The gene calls are TRBV5-4 and TRBJ2-7; no definite D call. The sample consisted of naive CD4+ T cells sorted from blood. Subset reported: CD45RA+ positively selected. The DNA of the CDR3 is TGTGCCAGCAGCTTGGGCGGATCCCCCTTGAAGCAGTACTTC. It yields the protein CASSLGGSPLKQYF.